A selection of T cell receptor beta chains follows, all from one sample in a study of cytomegalovirus exposure and HLA in healthy donors. Profiling relied on immunoSEQ multiplex PCR, and the TCRdb table lists in-frame clones only, not all of them. The sample yields nearly 200,000 clones, 87% seen once. The specimen was PBMCs. These receptor sequences come from a man aged 30 to 39 in good health and CMV-seronegative. Each CDR3 is given without its conserved first and last residue.

j_gene,v_gene,CDR3aa
TRBJ2-3,TRBV5-1,ASSLGGSGRSTDTQY
TRBJ1-2,TRBV29-1,SVLLRVRGYT
TRBJ1-2,TRBV19,ASRSSDLYGYT
TRBJ2-5,TRBV7-2,ASSLVGRGAGWGETQY
TRBJ1-1,TRBV5-1,ASSPEWTEEAF
TRBJ2-7,TRBV28,ASSFPGGLSYEQY
TRBJ2-7,TRBV11-2,ASSSRGGGPYEQY
TRBJ2-3,TRBV7-9,ASSSIITDRGLGTDTQY
TRBJ2-7,TRBV6-1,ASMTSYGASYEQY
TRBJ1-1,TRBV25-1,ASSGGGRPNTEAF
TRBJ2-7,TRBV19,ASSQGAYEQY
TRBJ2-2,TRBV6-5,ASSRDRVRTGELF
TRBJ2-2,TRBV7-8,ASSLVGGANTGELF
TRBJ2-7,TRBV27,ASSRSDRSYEQY
TRBJ1-2,TRBV4-1,ASSQDGTTSGYT
TRBJ1-2,TRBV10-3,AITQSGQGLDGYT
TRBJ1-2,TRBV7-6,ASSLAGANYGYT
TRBJ1-2,TRBV4-1,ASSVGRNRNYGYT
TRBJ2-7,TRBV4-1,ASSERGGRYLSYEQY
TRBJ1-5,TRBV6-5,ASRRDSHQPQH
TRBJ1-1,TRBV6-9,ASSFTGQCTEAF
TRBJ2-1,TRBV10-3,AISSVEHNEQF
TRBJ2-3,TRBV14,ASSQSGTGAWDTQY
TRBJ1-1,TRBV20-1,SARVRTEAF
TRBJ1-6,TRBV6-1,ASSERQGAVHSPLH
TRBJ2-1,TRBV7-8,ASSRGDNEQF
TRBJ1-4,TRBV5-1,ASSPQVNEKLF
TRBJ1-2,TRBV6-4,ASSDRTGPLNGYT
TRBJ1-1,TRBV1,TSSQVLAPNGAEAF
TRBJ1-5,TRBV7-2,ASSLSSDRVNQPQH
TRBJ2-5,TRBV5-1,ASSYGQGETQY
TRBJ1-1,TRBV7-6,ASSPDRSTEAF
TRBJ2-5,TRBV5-4,ASSLSGAQEAQY
TRBJ1-2,TRBV5-5,ASSWELRGYT
TRBJ1-1,TRBV19,ASSPRVGTEAF
TRBJ1-5,TRBV28,ASSRSGGGNQPQH
TRBJ2-1,TRBV27,ASSSGTGAYNEQF
TRBJ2-2,TRBV5-1,ASSSGTGVTGELF
TRBJ1-1,TRBV6-4,ASSPYVDGGEAF
TRBJ2-7,TRBV5-1,ASSVHGTGLYEQY
TRBJ2-1,TRBV11-2,ASSSTVGQGIRNEQF
TRBJ1-1,TRBV19,ASIPGGGNTEAF
TRBJ1-4,TRBV6-4,ASSDSTGTGPNEKLF
TRBJ1-5,TRBV19,ASRPNNQPQH
TRBJ2-3,TRBV27,ATWASGTDTQY